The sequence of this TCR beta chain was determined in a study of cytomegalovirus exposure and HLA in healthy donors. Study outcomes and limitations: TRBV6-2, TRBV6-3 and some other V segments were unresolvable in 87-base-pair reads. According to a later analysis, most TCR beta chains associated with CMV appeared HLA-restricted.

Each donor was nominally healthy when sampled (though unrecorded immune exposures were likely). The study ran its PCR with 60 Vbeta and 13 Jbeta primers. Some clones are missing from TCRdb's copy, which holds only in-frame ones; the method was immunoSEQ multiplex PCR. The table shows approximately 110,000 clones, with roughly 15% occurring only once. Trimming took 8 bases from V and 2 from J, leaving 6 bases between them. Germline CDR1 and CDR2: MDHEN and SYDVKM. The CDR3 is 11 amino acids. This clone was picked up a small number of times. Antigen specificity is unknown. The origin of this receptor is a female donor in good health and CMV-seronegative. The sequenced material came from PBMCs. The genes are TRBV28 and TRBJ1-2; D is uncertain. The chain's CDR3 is CASAVNYGYTF. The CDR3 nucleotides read TGTGCCAGCGCGGTCAACTATGGCTACACCTTC.